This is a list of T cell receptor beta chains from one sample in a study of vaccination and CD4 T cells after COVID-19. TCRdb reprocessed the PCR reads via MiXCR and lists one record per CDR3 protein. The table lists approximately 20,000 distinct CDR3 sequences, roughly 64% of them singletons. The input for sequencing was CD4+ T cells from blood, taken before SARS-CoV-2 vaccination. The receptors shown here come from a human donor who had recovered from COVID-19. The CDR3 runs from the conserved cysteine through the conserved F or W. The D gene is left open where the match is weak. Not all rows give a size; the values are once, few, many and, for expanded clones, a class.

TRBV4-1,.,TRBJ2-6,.,TGCGCCAGCAGCCAAGGCGGCAGGGGCCCCTCTGGGGCCAACGTCCTGACTTTC,CASSQGGRGPSGANVLTF
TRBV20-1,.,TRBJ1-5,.,TGCAGTGCGAGGGAGGGGGAGAGCAATCAGCCCCAGCATTTT,CSAREGESNQPQHF
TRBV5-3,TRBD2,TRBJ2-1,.,TGTGCCAGCAGCTTGGCCTCCAGAGCGGGAGGTGGCAATGAGCAGTTCTTC,CASSLASRAGGGNEQFF
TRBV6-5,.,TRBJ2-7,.,TGTGCCAGCAGTTACTCAGGGAGAGGAAGGACTTACGAGCAGTACTTC,CASSYSGRGRTYEQYF
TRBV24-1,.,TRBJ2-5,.,TGTGCCACCAGTGATGAGAGGGGGGCATCAGGGGAGACCCAGTACTTC,CATSDERGASGETQYF
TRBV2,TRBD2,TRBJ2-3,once,TGTGCCAGCAGTGTCGAGGTAGCGGGAACAGATACGCAGTATTTT,CASSVEVAGTDTQYF
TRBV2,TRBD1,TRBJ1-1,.,TGTGCCAGCAGGGACAGGGTTTCGAACACTGAAGCTTTCTTT,CASRDRVSNTEAFF
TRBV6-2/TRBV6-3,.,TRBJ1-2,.,TGTGCCAGCAGTACCCATCGGGGTAACTATGGCTACACCTTC,CASSTHRGNYGYTF
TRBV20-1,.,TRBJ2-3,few,TGCAGTGCTAGACAGGGTTCCGCAGATACGCAGTATTTT,CSARQGSADTQYF
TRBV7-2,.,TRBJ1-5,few,TGTGCCAGCAGCTCCCTCGGAAGTAGCAATCAGCCCCAGCATTTT,CASSSLGSSNQPQHF
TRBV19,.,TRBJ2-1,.,TGTGCCAGTAGTATTAGGGCCCCTACCTACAATGAGCAGTTCTTC,CASSIRAPTYNEQFF
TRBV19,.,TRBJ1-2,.,TGTGCCAGTAGGAAGACAGGATCCTATGGCTACACCTTC,CASRKTGSYGYTF
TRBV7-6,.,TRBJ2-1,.,TGTGCCAGCAGCTTAGAGATCCGCGCGGCGGCCGGCTACAATGAGCAGTTCTTC,CASSLEIRAAAGYNEQFF
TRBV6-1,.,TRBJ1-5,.,TGTGCCAGCATTCTTGATAGGGCCAATCAGCCCCAGCATTTT,CASILDRANQPQHF
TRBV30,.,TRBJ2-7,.,TGTGCCTGGAGTAGAGACAGTTCCTACGAGCAGTACTTC,CAWSRDSSYEQYF
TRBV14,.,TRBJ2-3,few,TGTGCCAGCAGCTCTACACTAGGAATCACAGATACGCAGTATTTT,CASSSTLGITDTQYF
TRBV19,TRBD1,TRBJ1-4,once,TGTGCCAGTAGTATAGCCGGACAGGCGCGGGAAAAACTGTTTTTT,CASSIAGQAREKLFF
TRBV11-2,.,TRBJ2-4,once,TGTGCCAGCAGCTTAAAGGGTGGCAAAAACATTCAGTACTTC,CASSLKGGKNIQYF
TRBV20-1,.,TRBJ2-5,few,TGCAGTGCTAGAGATTTCGCTCAAGAGACCCAGTACTTC,CSARDFAQETQYF
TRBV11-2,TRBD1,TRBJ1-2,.,TGTGCCAGCAGCCTTCGACCGGGACAGGGGGTCTATGGCTACACCTTC,CASSLRPGQGVYGYTF
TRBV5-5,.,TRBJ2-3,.,TGTGCCAGCAGCCGGTCTACAGATACGCAGTATTTT,CASSRSTDTQYF
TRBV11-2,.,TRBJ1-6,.,TGTGCCAGCAGCTTTTTAGGGGCGCGGAATTCACCCCTCCACTTT,CASSFLGARNSPLHF
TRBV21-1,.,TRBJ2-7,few,TGTGCCAGCAGCAAAGTGAGAGTGGGCGAGCAGTACTTC,CASSKVRVGEQYF
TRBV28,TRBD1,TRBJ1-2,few,TGTGCCAGCAGTTTACCCGGACAGGGGGTAGGTGGCTACACCTTC,CASSLPGQGVGGYTF
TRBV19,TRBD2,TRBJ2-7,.,TGTGCCAGTAGTATGGGGTTCCGGGGGGAATACGAGCAGTACTTC,CASSMGFRGEYEQYF
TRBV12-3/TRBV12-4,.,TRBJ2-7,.,TGTGCCAGTTGTGAAGGGGGGAGTCTCGAGCAGTACTTC,CASCEGGSLEQYF
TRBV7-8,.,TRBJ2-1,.,TGTGCCAGCAGCATACTAACCACCGACGGTGCTACGGTTGAGCAGTTCTTC,CASSILTTDGATVEQFF